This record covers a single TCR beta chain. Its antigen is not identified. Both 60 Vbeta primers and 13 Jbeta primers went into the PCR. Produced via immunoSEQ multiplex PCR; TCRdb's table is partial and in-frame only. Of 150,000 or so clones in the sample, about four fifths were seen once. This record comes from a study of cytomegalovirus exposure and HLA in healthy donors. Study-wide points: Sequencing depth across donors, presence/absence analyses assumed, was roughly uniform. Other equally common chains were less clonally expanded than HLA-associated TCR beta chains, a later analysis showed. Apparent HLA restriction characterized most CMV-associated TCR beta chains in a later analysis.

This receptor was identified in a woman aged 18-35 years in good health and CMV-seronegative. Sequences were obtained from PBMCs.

The DNA of the CDR3 is TGTGCCAGTAGTAAATTACCGGGACAGGGGAACACCGGGGAGCTGTTTTTT. This sequence encodes CASSKLPGQGNTGELFF. This chain links TRBV19 with TRBJ2-2, with TRBD1 matching over 9 bases. In germline, CDR1 is LNHDA, CDR2 SQIVND (reference sequence). The CDR3 sequence is 17 residues long. V lost 4 bases to trimming and J lost 1 base; unmatched junction nucleotides: 7.